Described below is a single T cell receptor (beta chain) sequence and its context. This specimen comes from a study of blood T cell repertoires in COVID-19. At the level of the study: Donors in the United States, Italy and Spain gave samples during acute or convalescent COVID-19.

Individuals aged roughly 18 to 100 years were recruited from about two dozen US areas. Germline V gene lookup returns CDR1 SQVTM and CDR2 ANQGSEA. V was pared by 5 bases and J by 4 bases, with 24 bases between. CDR3 length: 17 residues. Authors' analysis steps: Reference gene primer amplification gave estimated nucleated cell counts. The method was immunoSEQ multiplex PCR; TCRdb's version includes in-frame clones alone and lacks a portion of them. V and J calls and clone size are copied from that table; D and trimming were computed from the DNA. The table has hundreds of thousands of clones, roughly 90% seen once.

Sequences were obtained from PBMCs or T cells enriched from blood (not recorded which). This receptor was taken from a woman between 25 and 40 years old who had recovered from COVID-19. The chain couples TRBV29-1 to TRBJ2-1, with TRBD1 as a possible D gene (6 bases). DNA for the CDR3: TGCAGCGTTCGGAGCCGGACAGTCCCCTTTGCGTACAATGAGCAGTTCTTC. Protein: CSVRSRTVPFAYNEQFF.